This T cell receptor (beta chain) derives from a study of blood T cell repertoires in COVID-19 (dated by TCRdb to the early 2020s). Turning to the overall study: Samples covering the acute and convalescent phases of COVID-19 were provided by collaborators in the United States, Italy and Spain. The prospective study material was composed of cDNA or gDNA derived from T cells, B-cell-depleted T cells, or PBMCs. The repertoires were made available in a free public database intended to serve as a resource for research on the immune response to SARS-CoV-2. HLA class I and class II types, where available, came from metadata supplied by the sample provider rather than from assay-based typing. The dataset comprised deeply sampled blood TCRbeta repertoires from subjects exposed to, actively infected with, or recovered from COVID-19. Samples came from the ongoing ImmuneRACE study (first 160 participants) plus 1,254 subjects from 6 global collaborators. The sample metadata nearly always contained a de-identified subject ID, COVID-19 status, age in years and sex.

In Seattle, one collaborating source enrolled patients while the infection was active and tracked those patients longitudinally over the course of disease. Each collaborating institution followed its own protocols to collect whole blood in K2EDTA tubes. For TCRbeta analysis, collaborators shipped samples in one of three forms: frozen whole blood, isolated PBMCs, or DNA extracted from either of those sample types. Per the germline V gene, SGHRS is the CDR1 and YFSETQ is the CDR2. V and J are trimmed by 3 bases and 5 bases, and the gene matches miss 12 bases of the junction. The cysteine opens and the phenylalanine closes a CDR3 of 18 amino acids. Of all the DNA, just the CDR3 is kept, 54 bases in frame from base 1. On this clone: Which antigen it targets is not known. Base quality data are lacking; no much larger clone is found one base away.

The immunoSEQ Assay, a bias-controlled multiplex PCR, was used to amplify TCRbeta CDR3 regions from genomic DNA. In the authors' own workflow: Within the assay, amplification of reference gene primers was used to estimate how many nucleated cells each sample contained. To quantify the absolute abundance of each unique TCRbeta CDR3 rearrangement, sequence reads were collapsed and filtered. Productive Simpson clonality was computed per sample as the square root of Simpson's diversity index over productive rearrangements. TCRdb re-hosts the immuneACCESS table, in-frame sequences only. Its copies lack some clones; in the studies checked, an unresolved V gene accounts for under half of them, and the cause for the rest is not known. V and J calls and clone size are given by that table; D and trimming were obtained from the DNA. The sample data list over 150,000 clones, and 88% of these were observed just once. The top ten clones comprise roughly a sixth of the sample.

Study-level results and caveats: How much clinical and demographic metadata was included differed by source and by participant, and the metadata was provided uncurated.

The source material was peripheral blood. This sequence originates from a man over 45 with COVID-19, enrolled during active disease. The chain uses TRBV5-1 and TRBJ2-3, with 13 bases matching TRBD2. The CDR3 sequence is CASSSPGTSGNVRDTQYF. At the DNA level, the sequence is TGCGCCAGCAGCTCTCCCGGGACTAGCGGGAATGTCCGAGATACGCAGTATTTT.